The rows below give T cell receptor beta chains drawn from one sample of a study of T cell responses to AZD1222 COVID-19 vaccine. The data were produced by immunoSEQ multiplex PCR, yet TCRdb's version contains in-frame clones alone and is incomplete. Of fewer than 180,000 clones listed, 94% are singletons. Sequenced here: peripheral blood, sampled on day 0 of AZD1222 vaccination. These receptors were obtained from an adult in good health. Each CDR3 is given with its conserved first and last residue. D genes are given only for firm matches. Only part of the rows carry a size: once, few, many, or a class if the clone is expanded.

j_call | d_call | clone_size | v_call | cdr3_nt | cdr3_aa
TRBJ2-2 | - | - | TRBV14 | TGTGCCAGCAGCCATGTAAACACCGGGGAGCTGTTTTTT | CASSHVNTGELFF
TRBJ2-4 | TRBD1 | - | TRBV27 | TGTGCCAGCAGTTTGACAGGGAGAAACATTCAGTACTTC | CASSLTGRNIQYF
TRBJ2-1 | TRBD2 | - | TRBV7-6 | TGTGCCAGCAGTCGGGAGGTACTTAGCTACAATGAGCAGTTCTTC | CASSREVLSYNEQFF
TRBJ2-5 | - | - | TRBV5-1 | TGCGCCAGCAGCTGGGGGAGGATGTTTCAAGAGACCCAGTACTTC | CASSWGRMFQETQYF
TRBJ2-1 | - | once | TRBV7-3 | TGTGCCAGCAGCTTAGGATCTCAGGGCAATGAGCAGTTCTTC | CASSLGSQGNEQFF
TRBJ1-6 | - | - | TRBV7-9 | TGTGCCAGCAGCTTAGTTTCGGATTTTTCACCCCTCCACTTT | CASSLVSDFSPLHF
TRBJ2-3 | TRBD2 | - | TRBV24-1 | TGTGCCACCAGTAAGTCTAGCGGGGGGATGGATACGCAGTATTTT | CATSKSSGGMDTQYF
TRBJ2-5 | - | - | TRBV28 | TGTGCCAGCAGTCCACACCTGGAGGAGAACTTACAGGAGACCCAGTACTTC | CASSPHLEENLQETQYF
TRBJ1-2 | - | - | TRBV9 | TGTGCCAGCAGTGCCTTCGGTTTTGGCTACACCTTC | CASSAFGFGYTF
TRBJ2-3 | - | - | TRBV7-8 | TGTGCCAGCAGCCCCGGGTGGCGGGGGCAACGCACAGATACGCAGTATTTT | CASSPGWRGQRTDTQYF
TRBJ2-5 | - | - | TRBV7-9 | TGTGCCAGCAGCTTCGAGGGAGAGACCCAGTACTTC | CASSFEGETQYF
TRBJ1-6 | - | - | TRBV19 | TGTGCCAGTAGTATCGCGCCCAGATATAATTCACCCCTCCACTTT | CASSIAPRYNSPLHF
TRBJ2-2 | - | - | TRBV5-1 | TGCGCCAGCACCCTGGGGGCTACCACCGGGGAGCTGTTTTTT | CASTLGATTGELFF
TRBJ2-2 | - | - | TRBV6-5 | TGTGCCAGCCGGGTTAGACTTAACACCGGGGAGCTGTTTTTT | CASRVRLNTGELFF
TRBJ1-2 | - | - | TRBV27 | TGTGCCAGCAGTTTAAGGCAGGGGCTATCTAACTATGGCTACACCTTC | CASSLRQGLSNYGYTF
TRBJ1-6 | - | - | TRBV5-1 | TGCGCCAGCAGCTTGGGAGGCGGTTCCTCCTATAATTCACCCCTCCACTTT | CASSLGGGSSYNSPLHF
TRBJ2-1 | TRBD2 | - | TRBV6-5 | TGTGCCAGCAGACCTAGCGGGGGGGCAACAGAGTTCTTC | CASRPSGGATEFF
TRBJ1-4 | - | - | TRBV9 | TGTGCCAGCAGCGTAGATGGGTTCGGGGAAAAACTGTTTTTT | CASSVDGFGEKLFF
TRBJ2-2 | - | - | TRBV6-5 | TGTGCCAGCAGTTACGAGGCCGCGCCTTTAGCCGGGGAGCTGTTTTTT | CASSYEAAPLAGELFF
TRBJ2-1 | - | once | TRBV5-4 | TGTGCCAGCAGCTGGAACAATGAGCAGTTCTTC | CASSWNNEQFF
TRBJ1-3 | - | - | TRBV5-1 | TGCGCCAGCAGCTTGGCTGGGATCGACCGAGGAAACACCATATATTTT | CASSLAGIDRGNTIYF
TRBJ2-2 | TRBD2 | - | TRBV5-6 | TGTGCCAGCAGCTCTGGAATAGCGGGAGGAATCGGGGAGCTGTTTTTT | CASSSGIAGGIGELFF
TRBJ2-5 | TRBD1 | - | TRBV7-9 | TGTGCCAGCAGCACGCCGGGACAGCAAGAGACCCAGTACTTC | CASSTPGQQETQYF